Sequencing of this T cell receptor beta chain was carried out in a study of cytomegalovirus exposure and HLA in healthy donors. The PCR was carried out with 60 Vbeta primers and 13 Jbeta primers. Profiling relied on immunoSEQ multiplex PCR, and the TCRdb table lists in-frame clones only, not all of them. The sample lists approximately 91,000 clones, roughly 76% occurring once. Study-level findings and limits: An analysis that was carried out later associated 15,000 to 20,000 TCR beta sequences with HLA alleles at 0.05 false discovery rate. Cytomegalovirus association was assigned to more than 150 TCR beta chains.

In the case of this clone: Its antigen remains unidentified.

The sequencing sample was made of PBMCs. The clonotype originates from a female donor in good health and CMV-seronegative.

The CDR3 sequence: CASSAGTGRARETQYF. The DNA of the CDR3 is TGTGCCAGCAGCGCCGGGACAGGGAGGGCCCGAGAGACCCAGTACTTC. The J gene is TRBJ2-5, the V gene TRBV7-8; 9 bases line up with TRBD1. This CDR3 is 16 amino acids long. In germline, CDR1 is SGHVS, CDR2 FQNEAQ. Losses at the gene ends were 5 bases for V and 4 bases for J; bases not matched to a gene: 11. Complete variable domain (other parts from reference TRBV7-8 and TRBJ2-5): GAGVSQSPRYKVAKRGQDVALRCDPISGHVSLFWYQQALGQGPEFLTYFQNEAQLDKSGLPSDRFFAERPEGSVSTLKIQRTQQEDSAVYLCASSAGTGRARETQYFGPGTRLLVL.